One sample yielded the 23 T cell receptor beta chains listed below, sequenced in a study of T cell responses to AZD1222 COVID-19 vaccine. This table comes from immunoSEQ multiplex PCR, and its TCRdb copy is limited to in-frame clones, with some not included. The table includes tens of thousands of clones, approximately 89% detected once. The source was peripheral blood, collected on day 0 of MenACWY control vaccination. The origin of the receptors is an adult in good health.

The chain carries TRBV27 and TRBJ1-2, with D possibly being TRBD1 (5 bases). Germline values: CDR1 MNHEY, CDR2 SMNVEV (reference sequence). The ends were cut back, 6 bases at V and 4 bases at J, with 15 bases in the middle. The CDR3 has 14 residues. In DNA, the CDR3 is TGTGCCAGCAGCCCCGGGGGGGAAGGCTATGGCTACACCTTC. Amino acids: CASSPGGEGYGYTF.

CDR3 amino acids: CASSLGQGTNYGYTF. The CDR3 DNA follows: TGTGCCAGCAGCTTAGGCCAGGGGACAAACTATGGCTACACCTTC. V and J are TRBV7-2 and TRBJ1-2; weak D call: TRBD1 (6 bases). CDR3 length: 15 amino acids. Germline V gene lookup returns CDR1 SGHTA and CDR2 FQGNSA. V gave up 1 base and J gave up 2 bases, with 11 bases separating them.

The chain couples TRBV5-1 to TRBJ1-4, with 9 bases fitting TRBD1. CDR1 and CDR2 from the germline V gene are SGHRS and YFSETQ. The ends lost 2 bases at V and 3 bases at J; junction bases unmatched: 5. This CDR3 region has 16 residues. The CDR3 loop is CASSFNRGPANEKLFF. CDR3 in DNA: TGCGCCAGCAGCTTTAACAGGGGGCCGGCTAATGAAAAACTGTTTTTT. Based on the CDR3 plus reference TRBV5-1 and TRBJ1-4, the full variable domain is KAGVTQTPRYLIKTRGQQVTLSCSPISGHRSVSWYQQTPGQGLQFLFEYFSETQRNKGNFPGRFSGRQFSNSRSEMNVSTLELGDSALYLCASSFNRGPANEKLFFGSGTQLSVL.

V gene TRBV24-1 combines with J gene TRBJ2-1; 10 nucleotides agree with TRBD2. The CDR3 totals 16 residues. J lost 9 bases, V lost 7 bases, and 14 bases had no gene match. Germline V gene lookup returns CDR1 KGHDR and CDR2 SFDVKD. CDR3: CATRGPLAGEGGEQFF. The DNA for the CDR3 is TGTGCCACCAGGGGACCCCTAGCGGGGGAGGGGGGTGAGCAGTTCTTC.

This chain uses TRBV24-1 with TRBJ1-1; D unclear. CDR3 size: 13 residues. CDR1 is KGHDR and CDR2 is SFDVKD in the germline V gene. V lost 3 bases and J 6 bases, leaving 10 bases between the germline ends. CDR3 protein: CATSDSNVPEAFF. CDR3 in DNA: TGTGCCACCAGTGATAGTAATGTTCCTGAAGCTTTCTTT.

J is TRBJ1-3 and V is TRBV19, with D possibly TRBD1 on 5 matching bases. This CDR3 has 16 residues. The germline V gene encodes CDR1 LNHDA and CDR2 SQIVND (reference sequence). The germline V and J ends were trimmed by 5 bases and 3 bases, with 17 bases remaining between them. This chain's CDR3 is CASSGAGGLGGNTIYF. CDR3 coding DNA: TGTGCCAGTAGTGGGGCCGGCGGGTTAGGTGGAAACACCATATATTTT.

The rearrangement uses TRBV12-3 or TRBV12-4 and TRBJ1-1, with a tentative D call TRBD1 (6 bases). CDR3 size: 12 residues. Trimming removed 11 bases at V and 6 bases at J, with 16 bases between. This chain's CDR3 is CASQWGASEAFF. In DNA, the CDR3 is TGTGCCTCTCAGTGGGGGGCGTCTGAAGCTTTCTTT.

The CDR3 region has the DNA TGTGCCAGTAGTATTGCGGGAGGGCCCTACGAGCAGTACTTC. Translation: CASSIAGGPYEQYF. V gene TRBV19 combines with J gene TRBJ2-7; TRBD2 aligns across 9 bases. Germline V CDR1 and CDR2: LNHDA, SQIVND (reference sequence). The CDR3 loop spans 14 amino acids. The junction had 2 bases not matched to a gene; V was cut back by 3 bases and J by 2 bases.

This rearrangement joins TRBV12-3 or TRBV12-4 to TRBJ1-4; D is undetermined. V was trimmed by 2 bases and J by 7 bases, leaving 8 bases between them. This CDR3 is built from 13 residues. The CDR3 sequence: CASSLYFSEKLFF. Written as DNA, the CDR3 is TGTGCCAGCAGTTTATATTTCAGTGAAAAACTGTTTTTT.

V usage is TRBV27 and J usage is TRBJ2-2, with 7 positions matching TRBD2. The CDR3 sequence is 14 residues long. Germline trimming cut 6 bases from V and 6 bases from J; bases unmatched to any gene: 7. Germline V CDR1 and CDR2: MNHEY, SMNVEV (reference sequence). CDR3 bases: TGTGCCAGCAGCGCGGGAGCCGGGCCCGGGGAGCTGTTTTTT. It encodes CASSAGAGPGELFF.

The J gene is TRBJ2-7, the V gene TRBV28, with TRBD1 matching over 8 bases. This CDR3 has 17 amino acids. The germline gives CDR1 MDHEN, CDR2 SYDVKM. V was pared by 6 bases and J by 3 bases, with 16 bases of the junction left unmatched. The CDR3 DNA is TGTGCCAGCAGAAATCCCTCCACCGACAGGGGAGTCTACGAGCAGTACTTC. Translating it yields CASRNPSTDRGVYEQYF.

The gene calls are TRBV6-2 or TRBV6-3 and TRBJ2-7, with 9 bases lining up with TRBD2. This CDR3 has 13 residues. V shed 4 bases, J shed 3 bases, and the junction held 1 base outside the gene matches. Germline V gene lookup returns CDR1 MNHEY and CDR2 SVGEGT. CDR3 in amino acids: CASSLTSGYEQYF. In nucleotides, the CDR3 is TGTGCCAGCAGTTTGACTAGCGGCTACGAGCAGTACTTC.

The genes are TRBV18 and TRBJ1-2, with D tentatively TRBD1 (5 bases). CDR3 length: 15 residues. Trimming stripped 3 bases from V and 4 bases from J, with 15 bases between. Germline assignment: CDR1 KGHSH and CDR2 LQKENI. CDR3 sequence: CASSPEGLVGYGYTF. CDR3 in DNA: TGTGCCAGCTCACCGGAGGGGTTAGTCGGCTATGGCTACACCTTC.

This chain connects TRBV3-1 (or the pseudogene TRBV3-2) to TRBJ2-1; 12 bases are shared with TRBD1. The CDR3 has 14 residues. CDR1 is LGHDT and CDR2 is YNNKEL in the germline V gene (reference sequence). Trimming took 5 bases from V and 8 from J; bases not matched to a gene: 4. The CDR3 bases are TGTGCCAGCAGCGTGGGACAGGGGGCCTATGAGCAGTTCTTC. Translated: CASSVGQGAYEQFF.

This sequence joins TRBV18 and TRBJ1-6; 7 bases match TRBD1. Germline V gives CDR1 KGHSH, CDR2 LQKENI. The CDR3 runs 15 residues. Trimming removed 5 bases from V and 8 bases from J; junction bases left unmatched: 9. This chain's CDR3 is CASSAGTAEHSPLHF. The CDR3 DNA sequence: TGTGCCAGCTCAGCCGGGACAGCTGAACATTCACCCCTCCACTTT.

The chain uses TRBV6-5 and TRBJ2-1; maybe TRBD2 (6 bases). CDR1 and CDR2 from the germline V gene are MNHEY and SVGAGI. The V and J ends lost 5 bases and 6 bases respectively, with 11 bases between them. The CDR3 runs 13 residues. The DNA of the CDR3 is TGTGCCAGCAGTACCCCGACTAGCAATGAGCAGTTCTTC. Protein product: CASSTPTSNEQFF.

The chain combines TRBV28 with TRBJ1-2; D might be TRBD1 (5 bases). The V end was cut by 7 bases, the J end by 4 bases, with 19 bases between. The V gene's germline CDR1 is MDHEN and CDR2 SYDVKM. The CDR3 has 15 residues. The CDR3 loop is CASTLQALGGYGYTF. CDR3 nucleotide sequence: TGTGCCAGCACACTACAGGCCTTAGGTGGCTATGGCTACACCTTC.

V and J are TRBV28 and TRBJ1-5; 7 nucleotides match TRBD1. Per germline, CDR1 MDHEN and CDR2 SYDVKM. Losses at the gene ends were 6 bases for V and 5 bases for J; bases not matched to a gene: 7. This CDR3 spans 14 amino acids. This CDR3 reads CASSLGQPYQPQHF. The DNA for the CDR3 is TGTGCCAGCAGCCTGGGACAGCCCTATCAGCCCCAGCATTTT.

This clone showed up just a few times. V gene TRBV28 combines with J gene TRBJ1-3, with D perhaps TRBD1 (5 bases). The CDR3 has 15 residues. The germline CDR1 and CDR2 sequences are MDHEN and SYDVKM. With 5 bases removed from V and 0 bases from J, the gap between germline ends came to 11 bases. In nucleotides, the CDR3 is TGTGCCAGCAGTCCCCCGGGGGACTCTGGAAACACCATATATTTT. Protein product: CASSPPGDSGNTIYF. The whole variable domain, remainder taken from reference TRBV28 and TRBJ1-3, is DVKVTQSSRYLVKRTGEKVFLECVQDMDHENMFWYRQDPGLGLRLIYFSYDVKMKEKGDIPEGYSVSREKKERFSLILESASTNQTSMYLCASSPPGDSGNTIYFGEGSWLTVV.

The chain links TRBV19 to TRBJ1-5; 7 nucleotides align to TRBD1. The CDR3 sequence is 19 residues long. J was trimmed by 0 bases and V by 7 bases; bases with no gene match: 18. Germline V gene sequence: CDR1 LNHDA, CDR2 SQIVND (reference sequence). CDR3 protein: CASTKRGGGPATSNQPQHF. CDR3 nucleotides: TGTGCCAGTACCAAGAGGGGAGGGGGCCCTGCTACTAGCAATCAGCCCCAGCATTTT.

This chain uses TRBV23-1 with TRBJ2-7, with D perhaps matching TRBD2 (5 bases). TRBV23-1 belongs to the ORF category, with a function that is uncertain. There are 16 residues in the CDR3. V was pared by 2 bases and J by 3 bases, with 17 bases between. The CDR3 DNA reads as TGCGCCAGCAGTCAACCGGACCTAGCTACCAACTACGAGCAGTACTTC. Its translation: CASSQPDLATNYEQYF.

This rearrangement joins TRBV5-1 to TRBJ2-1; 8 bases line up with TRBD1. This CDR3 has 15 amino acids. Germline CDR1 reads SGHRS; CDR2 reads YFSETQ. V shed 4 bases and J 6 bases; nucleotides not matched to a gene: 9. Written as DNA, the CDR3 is TGCGCCAGCAGCCCAGGACAGGGAAGCGGCAATGAGCAGTTCTTC. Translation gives CASSPGQGSGNEQFF.

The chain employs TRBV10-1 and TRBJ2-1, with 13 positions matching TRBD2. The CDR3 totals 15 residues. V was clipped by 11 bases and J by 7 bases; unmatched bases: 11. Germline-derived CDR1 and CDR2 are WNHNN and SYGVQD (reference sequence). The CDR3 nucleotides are TGCGCCCCGACCCGGACTAGCGGGAGCTTTAATGAGCAGTTCTTC. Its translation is CAPTRTSGSFNEQFF.